This is a list of T cell receptor beta chains from one sample in a study of blood T cell repertoires in COVID-19. Here immunoSEQ multiplex PCR was the method, and the copy in TCRdb shows in-frame clones only, minus some. This sample has 100,000 to 120,000 clones, with more than 80% found just once. Specimen: peripheral blood. The receptors were gathered from a middle-aged woman with acute or convalescent COVID-19. Both conserved end residues are part of each CDR3. The D gene is left open where the match is weak. Some rows have no size entry. The others give once, few or many, or a class for an expanded clone.

v_call	cdr3_length	clone_size	j_call	d_call	cdr3_aa	cdr3_nt
TRBV7-2	19	NA	TRBJ1-1	NA	CASSLALLIWQGSNTEAFF	TGTGCCAGCAGCTTAGCGCTTCTGATCTGGCAGGGCTCGAACACTGAAGCTTTCTTT
TRBV19	12	NA	TRBJ1-5	NA	CASHRGNQPQHF	TGTGCCAGCCATCGGGGCAATCAGCCCCAGCATTTT
TRBV28	15	NA	TRBJ2-1	TRBD1	CASMEGGTGGTEQFF	TGTGCCAGCATGGAGGGCGGGACAGGGGGCACTGAGCAGTTCTTC
TRBV5-8	15	NA	TRBJ2-7	NA	CASSPTESWHYEQYF	TGTGCCAGCAGCCCGACAGAGTCTTGGCACTACGAGCAGTACTTC
TRBV4-1	16	NA	TRBJ1-3	NA	CASSQDRSGYGNTIYF	TGCGCCAGCAGCCAAGATCGGAGCGGCTATGGAAACACCATATATTTT
TRBV30	15	NA	TRBJ2-7	NA	CAWSQLVFRGYEQYF	TGTGCCTGGAGTCAACTGGTTTTCAGGGGCTACGAGCAGTACTTC
TRBV7-2	14	NA	TRBJ2-7	NA	CASSLTGSSYEQYF	TGTGCCAGCAGCCTAACGGGGAGCTCCTACGAGCAGTACTTC
TRBV5-4	14	NA	TRBJ2-1	TRBD2	CASSWGGGNNEQFF	TGTGCCAGCAGCTGGGGGGGAGGTAACAATGAGCAGTTCTTC
TRBV9	21	NA	TRBJ2-2	TRBD1	CASSVDKIRPGQGLNTGELFF	TGTGCCAGCAGCGTAGATAAAATTCGTCCGGGACAGGGTCTGAACACCGGGGAGCTGTTTTTT
TRBV19	19	NA	TRBJ1-2	NA	CASSLSAGDNRQIHYGYTF	TGTGCCAGTAGTTTGTCGGCGGGTGACAACCGCCAAATCCACTATGGCTACACCTTC
TRBV2	18	NA	TRBJ2-5	TRBD1	CASIWSSTWDSGAETQYF	TGTGCCAGCATCTGGTCCTCTACCTGGGACAGTGGTGCCGAGACCCAGTACTTC
TRBV5-1	14	NA	TRBJ1-2	NA	CASSLAGENYGYTF	TGCGCCAGCAGCTTGGCCGGGGAAAACTATGGCTACACCTTC
TRBV25-1	14	once	TRBJ1-6	NA	CASSDPRTGAPLHF	TGTGCCAGCAGTGACCCAAGGACCGGGGCACCCCTCCACTTT
TRBV7-9	15	NA	TRBJ2-3	TRBD2	CASSSSGGATDTQYF	TGTGCCAGCAGCTCTAGCGGGGGGGCGACAGATACGCAGTATTTT
TRBV12-3/TRBV12-4	13	NA	TRBJ1-1	NA	CASRPRQNTEAFF	TGTGCCAGCAGGCCCAGACAGAACACTGAAGCTTTCTTT
TRBV5-1	15	NA	TRBJ2-2	TRBD2	CASGGSGGNTGELFF	TGCGCCAGCGGCGGGAGCGGGGGGAACACCGGGGAGCTGTTTTTT
TRBV5-4	15	NA	TRBJ1-4	NA	CASSGTGRPNEKLFF	TGTGCCAGCAGCGGCACAGGGCGACCTAATGAAAAACTGTTTTTT
TRBV15	16	NA	TRBJ1-1	NA	CATSRDIGGTNTEAFF	TGTGCCACCAGCAGAGATATCGGGGGGACTAACACTGAAGCTTTCTTT
TRBV7-9	11	NA	TRBJ2-7	NA	CASSYRYEQYF	TGTGCCAGCAGCTACAGATACGAGCAGTACTTC
TRBV9	14	NA	TRBJ1-4	NA	CASSVGQLNEKLFF	TGTGCCAGCAGTGTAGGACAACTTAATGAAAAACTGTTTTTT
TRBV5-1	17	NA	TRBJ2-3	TRBD2	CASSLVPSGGGTDTQYF	TGCGCCAGCAGCTTGGTACCCAGCGGGGGGGGGACAGATACGCAGTATTTT
TRBV30	14	NA	TRBJ2-7	NA	CAWIAASRGYEQYF	TGTGCCTGGATTGCGGCTTCCCGGGGCTACGAGCAGTACTTC
TRBV5-5	13	NA	TRBJ1-5	NA	CASSITPHQPQHF	TGTGCCAGCAGCATAACTCCCCATCAGCCCCAGCATTTT
TRBV6-6	17	NA	TRBJ2-1	NA	CASSQNRAISSYNEQFF	TGTGCCAGCAGTCAGAACAGGGCCATCAGCTCCTACAATGAGCAGTTCTTC
TRBV6-5	13	NA	TRBJ2-7	NA	CASKTEVGLEQYF	TGTGCCAGCAAGACCGAAGTGGGGCTCGAGCAGTACTTC
TRBV12-3/TRBV12-4	13	NA	TRBJ2-7	NA	CASSSLEDYEQYF	TGTGCCAGCAGTTCACTAGAGGACTACGAGCAGTACTTC
TRBV3-1/TRBV3-2	13	NA	TRBJ2-2	TRBD2	CASEGGGTGELFF	TGTGCCAGCGAGGGCGGGGGCACCGGGGAGCTGTTTTTT